Presented here are 5 T cell receptor beta chains from one specimen sequenced in a study of T cells in Graves' hyperthyroidism and ophthalmopathy. The investigators amplified TCR beta CDR3 regions from RNA transcripts. TCR CDR3 underwent first-round RT-PCR with the HTBI primer set. TCRdb fed the multiplex PCR reads into MiXCR, producing one record per CDR3 protein. The sample gives some 690,000 distinct CDR3 sequences, about 18% of which show up once; roughly 16% is in the top ten. Specimen: blood. The receptors originated from a man aged 50-60 years with Graves' hyperthyroidism.

Notes on this clonotype: The junction shows a germline mismatch at one end, possibly a read error. The gene calls are TRBV30 and TRBJ1-1; possibly TRBD1 for D (6 bases). The germline V gene encodes CDR1 GTSNPN and CDR2 SVGIG (reference sequence). The CDR3 covers 14 residues. Here the CDR3 DNA reads TGTCCCTGGAGTGCCTACAGGGTGAACACTGAAGCTTTCTTT. This translates into CPWSAYRVNTEAFF. Looking up the rest from reference TRBV30 and TRBJ1-1 gives the full variable domain: SQTIHQWPATLVQPVGSPLSLECTVEGTSNPNLYWYRQAAGRGLQLLFYSVGIGQISSEVPQNLSASRPQDRQFILSSKKLLLSDSGFYLCPWSAYRVNTEAFFGQGTRLTVV.

V and J are TRBV2 and TRBJ2-2, with 9 nucleotides matching TRBD1. Per germline, CDR1 SNHLY and CDR2 FYNNEI. The ends lost 6 bases at V and 4 bases at J; junction bases unmatched: 9. CDR3 size: 16 residues. This chain's CDR3 is CASSPAGQGGTGELFF. DNA of the CDR3: TGTGCCAGCAGCCCAGCGGGACAGGGCGGCACCGGGGAGCTGTTTTTT. The whole variable domain, remainder taken from reference TRBV2 and TRBJ2-2, is EPEVTQTPSHQVTQMGQEVILRCVPISNHLYFYWYRQILGQKVEFLVSFYNNEISEKSEIFDDQFSVERPDGSNFTLKIRSTKLEDSAMYFCASSPAGQGGTGELFFGEGSRLTVL.

This chain joins TRBV4-3 and TRBJ2-5; maybe TRBD1 (6 bases). Between the trimmed V and J ends, which lost 0 bases and 5 bases, there was a span of 13 bases. The CDR3 is made up of 15 amino acids. Germline CDR1 is LGHNA and CDR2 is YSLEER. CDR3 residues: CASSQDGSQGETQYF. CDR3 coding DNA: TGCGCCAGCAGCCAAGATGGATCCCAGGGGGAGACCCAGTACTTC.

The chain carries TRBV29-1 and TRBJ1-5; TRBD1 might be the D (5 bases). This CDR3 has 13 amino acids. Germline lookup yields CDR1 SQVTM and CDR2 ANQGSEA. In DNA form, the CDR3 reads TGCAGACCTGGGGGAGGCGCCGGGCAGCCCCAGCATTTT. It translates to CRPGGGAGQPQHF.

This clonotype was counted at least ten times. V is TRBV19 and J is TRBJ2-1; TRBD2 aligns across 12 bases. J gave up 0 bases and V 6 bases, and 18 bases lay outside the gene matches. Germline loops: CDR1 LNHDA, CDR2 SQIVND (reference sequence). CDR3 size: 21 residues. Here the CDR3 reads CASSSGTGRGLAGSSYNEQFF. The CDR3 DNA follows: TGTGCCAGTAGCTCCGGGACAGGGAGGGGACTAGCGGGTAGCTCCTACAATGAGCAGTTCTTC.